This T cell receptor beta chain was identified in a study of cytomegalovirus exposure and HLA in healthy donors. 13 Jbeta primers and 60 Vbeta primers were used for the PCR. Here immunoSEQ multiplex PCR was the method, and the copy in TCRdb shows in-frame clones only, minus some. In the table there are 150,000 or so clones, roughly 70% of which are singletons. Study findings and constraints: Looking again later, the authors saw that most CMV-associated TCR beta chains seemed HLA-restricted.

With respect to this clone: Its antigen is as yet unknown.

CDR1 is SGHNT, CDR2 YYREEE, per germline (reference sequence). The CDR3 extends over 17 amino acids. Trimming pared 0 bases from V and 0 bases from J, leaving 13 bases between. Sequencing was carried out using PBMCs. This chain connects TRBV5-4 to TRBJ1-3, with D tentatively TRBD1 (6 bases). This sequence was found in a girl aged 10-17 years in good health and CMV-seronegative. The DNA for the CDR3 is TGTGCCAGCAGCTTGGTTCAGGGGATGGGCTCTGGAAACACCATATATTTT. It encodes CASSLVQGMGSGNTIYF.